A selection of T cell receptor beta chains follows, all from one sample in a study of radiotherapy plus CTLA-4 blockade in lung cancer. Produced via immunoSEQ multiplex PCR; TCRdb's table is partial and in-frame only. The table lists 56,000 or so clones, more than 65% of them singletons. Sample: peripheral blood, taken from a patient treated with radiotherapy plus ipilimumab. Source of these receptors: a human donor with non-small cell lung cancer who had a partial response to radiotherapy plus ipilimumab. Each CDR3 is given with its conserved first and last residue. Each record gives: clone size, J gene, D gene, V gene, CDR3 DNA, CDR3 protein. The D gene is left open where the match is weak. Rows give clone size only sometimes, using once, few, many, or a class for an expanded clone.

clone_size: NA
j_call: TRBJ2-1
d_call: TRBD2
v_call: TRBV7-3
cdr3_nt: TGTGCCAGCAGCCTGGGGACTAGCGGGGGGGCCATGGACGAGCAGTTCTTC
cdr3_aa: CASSLGTSGGAMDEQFF

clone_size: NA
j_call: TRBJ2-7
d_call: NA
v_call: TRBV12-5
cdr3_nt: TGTGCTAGTGGTTTGGTCGGGGGGCGGGAGCAGTACTTC
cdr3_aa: CASGLVGGREQYF

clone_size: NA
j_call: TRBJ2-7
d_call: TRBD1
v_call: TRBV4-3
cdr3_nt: TGCGCCAGCAGCCCCGGGACAGGTTCCTACGAGCAGTACTTC
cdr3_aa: CASSPGTGSYEQYF

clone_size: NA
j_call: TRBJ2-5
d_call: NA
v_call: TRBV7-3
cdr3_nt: TGTGCCAGCAGCAGGCGCGGGACTGCGGGAGAGACCCAGTACTTC
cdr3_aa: CASSRRGTAGETQYF

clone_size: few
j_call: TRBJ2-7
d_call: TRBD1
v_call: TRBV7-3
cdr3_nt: TGTGCCAGCAGCTTTCACTCGTGGACAGGGTCCTACGAGCAGTACTTC
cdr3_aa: CASSFHSWTGSYEQYF

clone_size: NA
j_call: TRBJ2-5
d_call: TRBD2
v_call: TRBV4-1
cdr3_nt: TGCGCCAGCCTCCCTAGCGGGGGGGCGTTAGAGACCCAGTACTTC
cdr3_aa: CASLPSGGALETQYF

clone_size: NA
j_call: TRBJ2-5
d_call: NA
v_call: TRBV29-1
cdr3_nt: TGCAGCGTGGGGCCCCGGGAGACCCAGTACTTC
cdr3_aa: CSVGPRETQYF

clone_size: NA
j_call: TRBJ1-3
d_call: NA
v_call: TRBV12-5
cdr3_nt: TGTGCTAGTGGTTTGGTAACAGCCGGAAACACCATATATTTT
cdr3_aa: CASGLVTAGNTIYF

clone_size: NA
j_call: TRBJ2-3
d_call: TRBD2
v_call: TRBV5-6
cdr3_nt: TGTGCCAGCAGCCATAAAGCGGGGGGGCCAAACGATACGCAGTATTTT
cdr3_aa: CASSHKAGGPNDTQYF

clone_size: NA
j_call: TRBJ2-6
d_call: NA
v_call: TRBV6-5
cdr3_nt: TGTGCCAGCAGCCGGACCAGGGCTGGGGCCAACGTCCTGACTTTC
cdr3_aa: CASSRTRAGANVLTF

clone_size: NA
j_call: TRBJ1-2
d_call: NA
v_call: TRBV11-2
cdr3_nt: TGTGCCAGCAGCTTACAGGGAATAGGCTACACCTTC
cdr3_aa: CASSLQGIGYTF

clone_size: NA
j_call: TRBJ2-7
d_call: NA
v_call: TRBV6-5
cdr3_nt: TGTGCCAGCAGTTACTCGGCGCAGGGAACCTACGAGCAGTACTTC
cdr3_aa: CASSYSAQGTYEQYF

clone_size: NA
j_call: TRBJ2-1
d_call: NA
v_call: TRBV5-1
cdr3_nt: TGCGCCAGCCGCAGGGGCAATGAGCAGTTCTTC
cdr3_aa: CASRRGNEQFF

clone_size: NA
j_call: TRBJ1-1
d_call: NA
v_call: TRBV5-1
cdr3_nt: TGCGCCAGCAGCCCCTCCTGGACAGTCACGAACACTGAAGCTTTCTTT
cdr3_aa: CASSPSWTVTNTEAFF

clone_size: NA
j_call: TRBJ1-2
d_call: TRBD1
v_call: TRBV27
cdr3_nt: TGTGCCAGCAGTTTGGGCCAGGGGGCTTTCTATGGCTACACCTTC
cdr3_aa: CASSLGQGAFYGYTF

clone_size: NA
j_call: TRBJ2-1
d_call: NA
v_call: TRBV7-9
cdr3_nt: TGTGCCAGCAGCTTAGAGGGCGGGTACCTCTCCTACAATGAGCAGTTCTTC
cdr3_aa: CASSLEGGYLSYNEQFF

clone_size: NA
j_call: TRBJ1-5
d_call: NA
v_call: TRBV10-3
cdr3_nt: TGTGCCATCAGTGAGTCGGAGGCACTCCGACAGCCCCAGCATTTT
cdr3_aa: CAISESEALRQPQHF

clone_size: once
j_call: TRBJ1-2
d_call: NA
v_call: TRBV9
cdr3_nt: TGTGCCAGCAGCGAACGGCCAGGGCGCGCGGGCTACACCTTC
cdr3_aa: CASSERPGRAGYTF

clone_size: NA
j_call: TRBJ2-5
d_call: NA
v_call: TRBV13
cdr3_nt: TGTGCCAGCAGCCACTTAAATGCCTATAACCAAGAGACCCAGTACTTC
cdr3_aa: CASSHLNAYNQETQYF

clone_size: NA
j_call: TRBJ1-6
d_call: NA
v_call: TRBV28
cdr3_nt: TGTGCCAGCAGTTTTGGGGGGGCGAATTCACCCCTCCACTTT
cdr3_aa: CASSFGGANSPLHF

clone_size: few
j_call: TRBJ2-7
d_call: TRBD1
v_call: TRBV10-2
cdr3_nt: TGCGCCAGCAGTGAGTCGACAGGGGGCCGCTACGAGCAGTACTTC
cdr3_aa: CASSESTGGRYEQYF

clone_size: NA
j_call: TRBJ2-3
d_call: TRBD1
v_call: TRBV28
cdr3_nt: TGTGCCAGCAGTGGGCGGAAAAGGGGACAGGGCCAAGATACGCAGTATTTT
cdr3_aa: CASSGRKRGQGQDTQYF

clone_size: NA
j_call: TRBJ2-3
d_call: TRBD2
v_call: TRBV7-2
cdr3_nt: TGTGCCAGCAGCTTAGGGTCGGCTAGCGGGGGTCTGGGGGATACGCAGTATTTT
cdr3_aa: CASSLGSASGGLGDTQYF

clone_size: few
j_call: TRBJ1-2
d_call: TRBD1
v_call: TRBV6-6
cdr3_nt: TGTGCCAGCAGTTACTCGGGACAGGGGGCTGGCTACACCTTC
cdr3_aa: CASSYSGQGAGYTF

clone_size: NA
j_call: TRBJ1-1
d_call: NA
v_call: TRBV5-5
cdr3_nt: TGTGCCAGCAGCCTTGGACTAGATGGCACTGAAGCTTTCTTT
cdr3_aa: CASSLGLDGTEAFF

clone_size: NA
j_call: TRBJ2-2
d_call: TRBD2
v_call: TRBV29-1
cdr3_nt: TGCAGCGTCCCCATAGCGGGGGGGAACACCGGGGAGCTGTTTTTT
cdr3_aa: CSVPIAGGNTGELFF

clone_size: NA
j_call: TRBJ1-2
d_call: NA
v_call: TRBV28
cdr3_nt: TGTGCCAGCACCCTAGCAGGACGGGACTATGGCTACACCTTC
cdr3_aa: CASTLAGRDYGYTF

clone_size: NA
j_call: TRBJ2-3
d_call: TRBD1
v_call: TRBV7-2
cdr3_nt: TGTGCCAGCAGCTTAGTGAGGACAGGGCAAGCATTCGGCACAGATACGCAGTATTTT
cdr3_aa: CASSLVRTGQAFGTDTQYF

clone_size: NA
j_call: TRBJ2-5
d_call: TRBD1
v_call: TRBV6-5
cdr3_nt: TGTGCCAGCAGTTACCACCGACAGGGGGTAGGAGAGACCCAGTACTTC
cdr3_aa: CASSYHRQGVGETQYF

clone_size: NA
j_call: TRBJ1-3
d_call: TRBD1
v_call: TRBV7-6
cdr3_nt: TGTGCCAGCAGCCCCGGACAGGGATTTGGAAACACCATATATTTT
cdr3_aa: CASSPGQGFGNTIYF

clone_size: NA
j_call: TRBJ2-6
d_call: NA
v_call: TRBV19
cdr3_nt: TGTGCCAGTAGTATGAAACACCAATCTGGGGCCAACGTCCTGGCTTTC
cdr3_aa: CASSMKHQSGANVLAF

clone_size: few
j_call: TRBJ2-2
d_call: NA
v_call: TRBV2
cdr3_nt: TGTGCCATCAAAAGGGGGAACACCGGGGAGCTGTTTTTT
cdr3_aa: CAIKRGNTGELFF